The source of this T cell receptor beta chain is a study of T cell changes during pregnancy in multiple sclerosis. The CDR3 loop spans 17 amino acids. Trimming stripped 1 base from V and 7 bases from J, with 19 bases between. CDR1 is KGHSH, CDR2 LQKENI, per germline. The data were produced by immunoSEQ multiplex PCR, yet TCRdb's version contains in-frame clones alone and is incomplete. The sample contains 13,000 or so clones, 80% to 95% of which appear only once. The gene calls are TRBV18 and TRBJ2-2, with D hard to call. Sequencing used peripheral blood, obtained in the second trimester of pregnancy. This TCR came from a female donor in good health, enrolled as a control in a pregnancy study. CDR3 in DNA: TGTGCCAGCTCACCACGGGCAGGTGTCGTATTTTTCGGGGAGCTGTTTTTT. Encoded protein: CASSPRAGVVFFGELFF.